This is a list of T cell receptor beta chains from one sample in a study of blood T cell repertoires in COVID-19. Repertoires were generated with immunoSEQ multiplex PCR, while TCRdb's copy carries only in-frame clones and drops some. The data contain about 180,000 clones, 80% of them singletons. The sample comprised PBMCs or T cells enriched from blood (not recorded which). The receptors shown here come from a man in his sixties who had been exposed to COVID-19. Both conserved end residues are part of each CDR3. A D gene is named only where the DNA matches it firmly. Only part of the rows carry a size: once, few, many, or a class if the clone is expanded.

CDR3 length,D gene,J gene,V gene,clone size,CDR3 DNA,CDR3 protein
11,NA,TRBJ1-1,TRBV28,NA,TGTGCCAGCACAGGGTACACTGAAGCTTTCTTT,CASTGYTEAFF
16,TRBD2,TRBJ2-3,TRBV10-3,NA,TGTGCCATCAGTACTAGCGGGAGGTCTAGCACAGATACGCAGTATTTT,CAISTSGRSSTDTQYF
14,NA,TRBJ2-7,TRBV14,NA,TGTGCCAGCAGCCCGGAGCTTGGGTCAGGGGAGCAGTACTTC,CASSPELGSGEQYF
13,TRBD2,TRBJ2-7,TRBV10-3,NA,TGTGCCACGCTCAGGGCTAGCGGGGGCGAGCAGTACTTC,CATLRASGGEQYF
15,NA,TRBJ1-2,TRBV5-1,NA,TGCGCCAGCAGCCTTGGGGAGTCCGGCCTATATGGCTACACCTTC,CASSLGESGLYGYTF
14,TRBD1,TRBJ1-1,TRBV25-1,NA,TGTGCCAGTTTGAGGGACAGTCCCTACACTGAAGCTTTCTTT,CASLRDSPYTEAFF
13,TRBD1,TRBJ1-5,TRBV7-2,NA,TGTGCCAGCAGCGTAGGGGGCGGTCAGCCCCAGCATTTT,CASSVGGGQPQHF
16,TRBD2,TRBJ2-1,TRBV7-6,NA,TGTGCCAGCAGCGCCCGGACTAGCGGTTCCTACAATGAGCAGTTCTTC,CASSARTSGSYNEQFF
16,NA,TRBJ2-6,TRBV11-3,once,TGTGCCAGCAGCTCTGCCGGAGGCTCTGGGGCCAACGTCCTGACTTTC,CASSSAGGSGANVLTF
15,NA,TRBJ2-1,TRBV28,few,TGTGCCAGCAGTAGACAGCTGAGCTCCTACAATGAGCAGTTCTTC,CASSRQLSSYNEQFF
15,TRBD2,TRBJ2-2,TRBV11-2,NA,TGTGCCAGCAGCCCTCGGGGCGGGAGTGGCGGGGAGCTGTTTTTT,CASSPRGGSGGELFF
15,TRBD1,TRBJ1-1,TRBV6-5,once,TGTGCCAGCCGAAGAGACAGGGGCCTGAACACTGAAGCTTTCTTT,CASRRDRGLNTEAFF
13,NA,TRBJ1-5,TRBV30,NA,TGTGCCTGGAGCGTAGGGGGGGGCCAGCCCCAGCATTTT,CAWSVGGGQPQHF
11,NA,TRBJ2-7,TRBV3-1/TRBV3-2,NA,TGTGCCAGCAGCCAATTAGCCGAGCAGTACTTC,CASSQLAEQYF
15,NA,TRBJ2-7,TRBV19,few,TGTGCCAGTAGCACCGGAAGGCGCAGCGTCCACGAGCAGTACTTC,CASSTGRRSVHEQYF
16,NA,TRBJ2-7,TRBV30,NA,TGTGCCTGCCGACCCCGAGGGCGGGACAGCTCCTACGAGCAGTACTTC,CACRPRGRDSSYEQYF
15,TRBD2,TRBJ2-5,TRBV14,NA,TGTGCCAGCAGCGCCTTACTAGCGCCACAAGAGACCCAGTACTTC,CASSALLAPQETQYF
16,NA,TRBJ2-1,TRBV24-1,few,TGTGCCACCAGTGATTTGCGGGGCGGGATCTACAATGAGCAGTTCTTC,CATSDLRGGIYNEQFF
13,NA,TRBJ1-2,TRBV12-5,NA,TGTGCTAGTGGCCAGGGGAGCGGCTATGGCTACACCTTC,CASGQGSGYGYTF
15,NA,TRBJ1-5,TRBV27,NA,TGTGCCAGCAGTGTACGTAGTCTTGGCAATCAGCCCCAGCATTTT,CASSVRSLGNQPQHF
16,TRBD2,TRBJ2-1,TRBV3-1/TRBV3-2,once,TGTGCCAGCAGCCAAAGGGGCGGGAGGGTGAGAAATGAGCAGTTCTTC,CASSQRGGRVRNEQFF
13,NA,TRBJ2-5,TRBV11-3,NA,TGTGCCAGCAGCCCCCCGGAGGGGGAGACCCAGTACTTC,CASSPPEGETQYF